The 8 T cell receptor beta chains below were found in one sample sequenced in a study of CD39 and CD103 CD8 tumor-infiltrating T cells. TCRdb's table, derived via immunoSEQ multiplex PCR, lists solely in-frame clones and lacks some. The sample lists 530 or so clones; around 68% were seen once. Input material: CD39- CD103+ CD8+ T cells sorted from the tumor. The subset: CD103+CD39- single-positive CD45RA- CD8 T cells. These receptors all come from a human donor with ovarian cancer.

As DNA, the CDR3 is TGTGCCAGCAGACGCAGGGAAACTAATGAAAAACTGTTTTTT. Translated, it gives CASRRRETNEKLFF. The rearrangement uses TRBV7-9 and TRBJ1-4, with D perhaps matching TRBD1 (5 bases). Trimming took 6 bases from V and 1 from J, leaving 9 bases between them. There are 14 residues in the CDR3. CDR1 and CDR2 (germline): SEHNR, FQNEAQ (reference sequence).

Only one count was recorded for this clone. The chain links TRBV4-2 to TRBJ2-1, with TRBD2 matching 10 bases. J was trimmed by 1 base and V by 3 bases; bases with no gene match: 6. This CDR3 spans 17 amino acids. CDR1 is LGHNA and CDR2 is YNFKEQ in the germline V gene. In DNA form, the CDR3 reads TGTGCCAGCAGCCATGAGCTAGCGGGAGCGTCCTACAATGAGCAGTTCTTC. This gives the protein CASSHELAGASYNEQFF.

The chain carries TRBV11-1 and TRBJ1-5; 7 bases are shared with TRBD1. V was clipped by 4 bases and J by 4 bases; unmatched bases: 4. The CDR3 totals 14 residues. Germline-derived CDR1 and CDR2 are SGHAT and FQDESV (reference sequence). The CDR3 is CASSSQGWNQPQHF. Here the CDR3 DNA reads TGTGCCAGCAGCTCACAGGGGTGGAATCAGCCCCAGCATTTT. Looking up the rest from reference TRBV11-1 and TRBJ1-5 gives the full variable domain: EAEVAQSPRYKITEKSQAVAFWCDPISGHATLYWYRQILGQGPELLVQFQDESVVDDSQLPKDRFSAERLKGVDSTLKIQPAELGDSAMYLCASSSQGWNQPQHFGDGTRLSIL.

The sample holds a few counts of this clone. Other DNA sequences within the sample encode an identical CDR3. For the CDR3, the DNA is TGTGCCAGTAGTATAGGTGGGGACTACAATGAGCAGTTCTTC. Translating it yields CASSIGGDYNEQFF. The chain uses TRBV19 and TRBJ2-1, with D unresolved. The CDR3 consists of 14 residues. V lost 1 base to trimming and J lost 3 bases, with 7 bases between them. Germline V CDR1 and CDR2: LNHDA, SQIVND (reference sequence).

The CDR3 spells CASSFGVVGYEQYF. The CDR3 region has the DNA TGTGCCAGCAGTTTTGGAGTCGTAGGCTACGAGCAGTACTTC. V is TRBV11-2 and J is TRBJ2-7; D is unclear. V was pared by 6 bases and J by 3 bases, with 15 bases between. Germline V gene data show CDR1 as SGHAT and CDR2 as FQNNGV. This CDR3 spans 14 amino acids.

This chain joins TRBV7-9 and TRBJ2-7; maybe TRBD1 (5 bases). Trimming stripped 1 base from V and 2 bases from J, with 15 bases between. This CDR3 contains 16 residues. From germline, CDR1 is SEHNR and CDR2 FQNEAQ (reference sequence). CDR3 sequence reads: CASSLEGSSRPYEQYF. DNA of the CDR3: TGTGCCAGCAGCTTAGAGGGGTCTTCCCGTCCCTACGAGCAGTACTTC.

The V gene is TRBV9, the J gene TRBJ2-3, with D unresolved. The CDR3 sequence is 12 residues long. V was shortened by 4 bases and J by 2 bases, with 5 bases between the two germline ends. The germline V gene encodes CDR1 SGDLS and CDR2 YYNGEE. CDR3 in DNA: TGTGCCAGCAGCCCGAACACAGATACGCAGTATTTT. Its translation is CASSPNTDTQYF.

By share, this clone ranks as hyperexpanded. The chain has TRBV19 and TRBJ1-5, with D uncertain. The V gene's germline CDR1 is LNHDA and CDR2 SQIVND (reference sequence). This CDR3 has 13 residues. Trimming pared 8 bases from V and 2 bases from J, leaving 10 bases between. The CDR3 loop reads CASAKDRNQPQHF. In nucleotides, the CDR3 is TGTGCCAGTGCGAAAGACCGCAATCAGCCCCAGCATTTT.